These 14 T cell receptor beta chains were all obtained from the same sample, sequenced in a study of immune cell composition in non-small cell lung cancer (dated by TCRdb to 2016 to 2017). Library generation was performed with the immunoSEQ multiplex PCR assay. The clones in this table, taken by TCRdb from immuneACCESS, are in-frame only. Not every clone is retained; where verified, under half of the shortfall comes from an unresolved V gene, and the cause of the rest is unknown. In all, the sample holds thousands of clones, and 74% of those were seen once. The top ten clonotypes cover more than 10% of the sample. Sequenced sample: lung tumor tissue. The source is a human donor with non-small cell lung cancer.

This clone was recorded only once. The chain is built from TRBV6-5 and TRBJ2-5, with D possibly matching TRBD1 (6 bases). The CDR3 consists of 12 residues. Germline loops: CDR1 MNHEY, CDR2 SVGAGI. Trimming cost V 6 bases and J 10 bases, with 15 bases left between them. The CDR3 DNA is TGTGCCAGCAGCCCAAACAGGGTATTCCAGTACTTC. Its protein is CASSPNRVFQYF.

This clone has more than one count but fewer than ten. The genes are TRBV5-5 and TRBJ2-5; 7 bases are a match to TRBD1. V lost 3 bases to trimming and J lost 5 bases; unmatched junction nucleotides: 7. The CDR3 length is 14 residues. Germline-derived CDR1 and CDR2 are SGHKS and YYEKEE (reference sequence). CDR3 region: CASSSSTGKETQYF. Here the CDR3 DNA reads TGTGCCAGCAGCTCCTCGACAGGGAAGGAGACCCAGTACTTC. The full variable domain, in which reference TRBV5-5 and TRBJ2-5 provide the parts outside the CDR3, is DAGVTQSPTHLIKTRGQQVTLRCSPISGHKSVSWYQQVLGQGPQFIFQYYEKEERGRGNFPDRFSARQFPNYSSELNVNALLLGDSALYLCASSSSTGKETQYFGPGTRLLVL.

The chain is built from TRBV18 and TRBJ2-7; D unclear. The germline V and J ends were trimmed by 0 bases and 5 bases, with 17 bases remaining between them. Germline-derived CDR1 and CDR2 are KGHSH and LQKENI. This CDR3 region has 16 residues. The CDR3 here is CASSPPSTRERDEQYF. The CDR3 DNA is TGTGCCAGCTCACCACCGTCCACGCGCGAACGGGACGAGCAGTACTTC. The full variable domain, in which reference TRBV18 and TRBJ2-7 provide the parts outside the CDR3, is NAGVMQNPRHLVRRRGQEARLRCSPMKGHSHVYWYRQLPEEGLKFMVYLQKENIIDESGMPKERFSAEFPKEGPSILRIQQVVRGDSAAYFCASSPPSTRERDEQYFGPGTRLTVT.

CDR3 nucleotides: TGTGCCAGGGGAGAACCGGGACAGGGGGTTCAGCCCCAGCATTTT. Protein product: CARGEPGQGVQPQHF. This chain links TRBV21-1 with TRBJ1-5; the table's D call of TRBD1 was not tested on the DNA. TRBV21-1 is recorded as a pseudogene. CDR3 size: 15 residues.

The J gene is TRBJ2-3, the V gene TRBV30; D unclear. The germline V gene has CDR1 GTSNPN and CDR2 SVGIG (reference sequence). This CDR3 has 14 amino acids. Trimming took 1 base from V and 6 from J, leaving 14 bases between them. CDR3 in amino acids: CAWSGKNPADTQYF. The CDR3 DNA reads TGTGCCTGGAGTGGCAAGAATCCCGCGGATACGCAGTATTTT.

The rearrangement links TRBV11-3 to TRBJ2-3; D uncertain. Trimming shortened V by 1 base and J by 8 bases, and 13 bases separated the two germline ends. This CDR3 is 14 amino acids long. CDR1 and CDR2 (germline): SGHNT, YENEEA. The CDR3 DNA reads as TGTGCCAGCAGCTTAGGGGTAAAGCGTGGTACGCAGTATTTT. It encodes CASSLGVKRGTQYF.

This chain connects TRBV7-9 to TRBJ2-1; a weak D match, TRBD2 (6 bases). The CDR3 contains 13 residues. V lost 5 bases to trimming and J lost 7 bases, with 12 bases between them. Germline values: CDR1 SEHNR, CDR2 FQNEAQ (reference sequence). The CDR3 reads CASSLGGANEQFF. The CDR3 coding sequence is TGTGCCAGCAGCCTTGGAGGGGCGAATGAGCAGTTCTTC.

The rearrangement links TRBV9 to TRBJ2-3, with D tentatively TRBD1 (6 bases). The CDR3 loop spans 16 amino acids. Trimming took off 0 bases at V and 6 bases at J, with 17 bases between the two ends. CDR1 SGDLS and CDR2 YYNGEE come from the germline V gene. The CDR3 is CASSVEVPQGGDTQYF. The CDR3 nucleotides are TGTGCCAGCAGCGTAGAAGTCCCACAGGGCGGGGATACGCAGTATTTT.

This clone is labeled medium-sized (0.01 to 0.1%). The J gene is TRBJ1-1, the V gene TRBV30, with TRBD1 matching over 7 bases. The CDR3 covers 15 residues. The J segment lost 0 bases and the V segment lost 1 base, leaving 5 bases of the junction unmatched. The germline V gene has CDR1 GTSNPN and CDR2 SVGIG (reference sequence). The CDR3 loop is CAWSGLGQLNTEAFF. DNA of the CDR3: TGTGCCTGGAGTGGGTTGGGACAGTTGAACACTGAAGCTTTCTTT.

J is TRBJ2-5 and V is TRBV30, with D perhaps TRBD1 (5 bases). Near its end, the DNA agrees better with TRBJ2-7, so the J call may be wrong. This CDR3 is 13 amino acids long. CDR1 is GTSNPN and CDR2 is SVGIG in the germline V gene (reference sequence). The CDR3: CAWSEGRVYEQYF. CDR3 DNA sequence: TGTGCCTGGAGTGAGGGCAGGGTCTACGAGCAGTACTTC.

The gene calls are TRBV19 and TRBJ1-3, with D perhaps matching TRBD1 (6 bases). The germline gives CDR1 LNHDA, CDR2 SQIVND (reference sequence). V lost 5 bases and J lost 0, with 14 bases in between. The CDR3 has 16 residues. CDR3: CASSFGQPFSGNTIYF. CDR3 nucleotide sequence: TGTGCCAGTAGTTTCGGACAGCCATTCTCTGGAAACACCATATATTTT.

In this sample, this clone turned up a few times. This chain links TRBV10-3 with TRBJ2-7; 9 bases match TRBD1. CDR1 ENHRY and CDR2 SYGVKD come from the germline V gene. The CDR3 length is 18 residues. The V gene end was trimmed by 3 bases and the J gene end by 2 bases; junction bases not matched to a gene: 14. The DNA of the CDR3 is TGTGCCATCAGTGATGTGGGACAGGGCGGGAGCTGGACCTACGAGCAGTACTTC. Its protein is CAISDVGQGGSWTYEQYF.

CDR3: CASSPGGDHGYTF. CDR3 bases: TGTGCCAGTAGTCCGGGGGGGGACCATGGCTACACCTTC. The J gene is TRBJ1-2, the V gene TRBV19, with TRBD1 as a possible D gene (5 bases). V was trimmed by 5 bases and J by 6 bases, leaving 13 bases between them. CDR1 is LNHDA and CDR2 is SQIVND in the germline V gene (reference sequence). The CDR3 spans 13 residues.

V usage is TRBV6-1 and J usage is TRBJ1-1, with 7 bases identical to TRBD1. CDR3 length: 14 residues. The trim removed 7 bases at V and 6 bases at J, leaving 11 bases unmatched. Germline V gene sequence: CDR1 MNHNS, CDR2 SASEGT. Here the CDR3 DNA reads TGTGCCAGCACCGACAGGGAGGTTGTCGCTGAAGCTTTCTTT. Translation gives CASTDREVVAEAFF.